There are a few counts of the clone carrying this TCR beta chain. Its specificity is not known. This sample stems from a study of OX40 agonist ivuxolimab in advanced cancers. Across the whole study: Every 2 weeks, patients received ivuxolimab intravenously, dosed at 0.01 to 10 mg/kg. The mean age was around 56 years, ranging from 23 to 79, with about four fifths of participants male. Three patients got partial responses; one had hepatocellular carcinoma and two had cutaneous melanoma.

Study-level points and caveats: At 0.1 to 3.0 mg/kg and by week 6, CD4+ and CD8+ T cells in the blood had expanded clonally.

Libraries were prepared by immunoSEQ multiplex PCR; TCRdb keeps only in-frame clonotypes and omits some of them. The repertoire consists of roughly 69,000 clones, with 91% occurring once and the leading ten covering 5.2%. The ends lost 3 bases at V and 14 bases at J; junction bases unmatched: 20. The CDR3 is made up of 18 amino acids. Germline V gene data show CDR1 as SGDLS and CDR2 as YYNGEE. The clonotype originates from an adult with an advanced solid tumor such as melanoma, head and neck, liver or kidney cancer. The specimen comprised CD4+ or CD8+ T cells sorted from blood, sampled in a trial of the OX40 agonist ivuxolimab. This chain joins TRBV9 and TRBJ2-3; 14 bases match TRBD2. CDR3 DNA: TGTGCCAGCAGCGCAGAATTTATCGGACAGGGACTAGCGGGGGACCTGTATTTT. It codes for CASSAEFIGQGLAGDLYF.